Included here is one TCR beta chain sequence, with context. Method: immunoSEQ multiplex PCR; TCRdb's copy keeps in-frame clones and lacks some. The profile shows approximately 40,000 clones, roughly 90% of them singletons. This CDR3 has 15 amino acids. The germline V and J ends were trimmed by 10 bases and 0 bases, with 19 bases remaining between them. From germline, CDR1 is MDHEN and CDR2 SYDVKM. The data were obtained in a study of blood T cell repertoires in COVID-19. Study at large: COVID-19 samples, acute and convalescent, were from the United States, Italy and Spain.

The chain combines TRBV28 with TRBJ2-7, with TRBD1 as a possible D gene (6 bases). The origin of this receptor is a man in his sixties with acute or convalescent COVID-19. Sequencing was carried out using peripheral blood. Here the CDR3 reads CATSLAGANSYEQYF. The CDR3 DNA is TGTGCCACCTCCCTCGCAGGGGCCAACTCCTACGAGCAGTACTTC.